This TCR beta chain came from a study of molecular identifiers for immune sequencing clone quantification. In TCRdb, the PCR reads were re-called with MiXCR into one record per CDR3 protein. The table includes more than 450,000 distinct CDR3 sequences, about a fifth detected once. This CDR3 has 16 residues. Germline CDR1 and CDR2: SGHRS and YFSETQ. The V and J ends lost 0 bases and 1 base respectively, with 10 bases between them. The sample taken for sequencing was naive CD8+ T cells from blood, with Jurkat cell RNA spiked in. The subset: FACS-sorted CD8+CD4-CCR7+CD45RA+ naive T cells. The V gene is TRBV5-1, the J gene TRBJ2-2; no clear D gene. This sequence was found in a human donor in good health. Some libraries in this study had Jurkat cell RNA spiked in. CDR3 sequence reads: CASSLEVGENTGELFF. In DNA, the CDR3 is TGCGCCAGCAGCTTGGAGGTTGGCGAGAACACCGGGGAGCTGTTTTTT.